The 15 T cell receptor beta chains below were found in one sample sequenced in a study of circulating and synovial CD4+ cells in juvenile arthritis. Profiling relied on immunoSEQ multiplex PCR, and the TCRdb table lists in-frame clones only, not all of them. The sample carries 30,000 to 40,000 clones, over 90% recorded once. Source material: CD4+ T cells from blood. The receptor source for this set is a human donor with juvenile idiopathic arthritis.

Details on this clone: The junction departs from the called germline gene at one end, perhaps through a read error. This rearrangement joins TRBV19 to TRBJ1-6, with 9 bases fitting TRBD1. CDR1 and CDR2 from the germline V gene are LNHDA and SQIVND (reference sequence). There are 16 residues in the CDR3. The DNA of the CDR3 is TGTGCCGGTAGTATGGGACAGGGCGACCATAATTCACCCCTCCACTTT. This gives the protein CAGSMGQGDHNSPLHF.

J is TRBJ2-3 and V is TRBV19; D is unresolved. V lost 5 bases and J lost 5, with 8 bases in between. This CDR3 has 12 residues. CDR1 is LNHDA, CDR2 SQIVND, per germline (reference sequence). The CDR3 DNA reads as TGTGCCAGTAGTTCCCTCAGAGATACGCAGTATTTT. It encodes CASSSLRDTQYF.

The chain joins TRBV14 to TRBJ1-1; 7 positions match TRBD1. The CDR3 loop spans 13 amino acids. V dropped 3 bases and J dropped 11; count of bases not matched to a gene: 9. From germline, CDR1 is SGHDN and CDR2 FVKESK. The CDR3 sequence is CASSQGAGTAAFF. The DNA of the CDR3 is TGTGCCAGCAGCCAGGGGGCCGGGACAGCGGCTTTCTTT.

V gene TRBV20-1 combines with J gene TRBJ1-1, with D hard to call. The germline V and J ends were trimmed by 7 bases and 6 bases, with 12 bases remaining between them. CDR1 DFQATT and CDR2 SNEGSKA come from the germline V gene (reference sequence). The CDR3 consists of 11 residues. The CDR3 spells CSVRGEPEAFF. CDR3 DNA sequence: TGCAGTGTCCGGGGAGAACCTGAAGCTTTCTTT.

V usage is TRBV6-5 and J usage is TRBJ2-1, with 9 bases that match TRBD2. Trimming removed 0 bases from V and 4 bases from J; junction bases left unmatched: 4. Germline V gene sequence: CDR1 MNHEY, CDR2 SVGAGI. The length of the CDR3 is 16 residues. In DNA, the CDR3 is TGTGCCAGCAGTTACTCCGGACTAGCGTGGTACAATGAGCAGTTCTTC. It encodes CASSYSGLAWYNEQFF.

The chain uses TRBV27 and TRBJ2-1, with D uncertain. The CDR3 totals 15 residues. Looked up from germline, CDR1 is MNHEY and CDR2 is SMNVEV (reference sequence). V lost 4 bases and J 3 bases, leaving 13 bases between the germline ends. The CDR3 DNA is TGTGCCAGCAGTTCCGATTGGGCCATCTACAATGAGCAGTTCTTC. Its protein is CASSSDWAIYNEQFF.

This clone occurred a few times. V is TRBV28 and J is TRBJ2-7; D is unresolved. The CDR3 length is 12 residues. V lost 6 bases, J lost 3 bases, and 9 bases lay in between. Germline CDR1 MDHEN, CDR2 SYDVKM. The CDR3 sequence is CASRSEHYEQYF. Written as DNA, the CDR3 is TGTGCCAGCAGATCGGAGCACTACGAGCAGTACTTC. The full variable domain, with the rest looked up from reference TRBV28 and TRBJ2-7, is DVKVTQSSRYLVKRTGEKVFLECVQDMDHENMFWYRQDPGLGLRLIYFSYDVKMKEKGDIPEGYSVSREKKERFSLILESASTNQTSMYLCASRSEHYEQYFGPGTRLTVT.

This clone was picked up one time. The chain has TRBV7-9 and TRBJ2-5, with a weak D call TRBD1 (6 bases). The CDR3 is made up of 14 amino acids. Germline lookup yields CDR1 SEHNR and CDR2 FQNEAQ (reference sequence). Trimming removed 5 bases from V and 1 base from J, with 11 bases in between. The CDR3 spells CASSVRGLQETQYF. CDR3 in DNA: TGTGCCAGCAGCGTCAGGGGCCTCCAAGAGACCCAGTACTTC.

The chain employs TRBV27 and TRBJ1-1; D is ambiguous. CDR3 size: 13 residues. The V end was cut by 5 bases, the J end by 3 bases, with 10 bases between. In germline, CDR1 is MNHEY, CDR2 SMNVEV (reference sequence). The DNA for the CDR3 is TGTGCCAGCAGTCGACCGGGAGACACTGAAGCTTTCTTT. Its protein is CASSRPGDTEAFF.

The V gene is TRBV28, the J gene TRBJ2-1; 12 bases agree with TRBD1. This CDR3 has 14 amino acids. J lost 9 bases, V lost 6 bases, and 6 bases had no gene match. Per the germline V gene, CDR1 is MDHEN and CDR2 is SYDVKM. CDR3 DNA: TGTGCCAGCAGCATGGGACAGGGGGCTGGTGAGCAGTTCTTC. This translates into CASSMGQGAGEQFF.

J is TRBJ2-1 and V is TRBV18; 7 bases are a match to TRBD2. Germline V gives CDR1 KGHSH, CDR2 LQKENI. With 1 base clipped from V and 4 bases from J, the junction kept 7 bases outside the gene matches. The CDR3 is made up of 16 amino acids. The CDR3 DNA is TGTGCCAGCTCACCACAGGGAGGGGCGATATACAATGAGCAGTTCTTC. This encodes CASSPQGGAIYNEQFF.

The rearrangement uses TRBV7-9 and TRBJ2-1; 12 nucleotides align to TRBD2. The V gene's germline CDR1 is SEHNR and CDR2 FQNEAQ (reference sequence). The CDR3 is 18 amino acids. With V trimmed by 5 bases and J by 5 bases, 13 bases remained unmatched. The CDR3 DNA reads as TGTGCCAGCAGCCAAACCTTCCTACGACTAGCGGGGGACAATGAGCAGTTCTTC. It specifies CASSQTFLRLAGDNEQFF.

The chain joins TRBV7-9 to TRBJ2-1, with a possible D match to TRBD1 (5 bases). The CDR3 is 17 residues long. V lost 2 bases and J lost 0, with 14 bases in between. Germline values: CDR1 SEHNR, CDR2 FQNEAQ (reference sequence). The CDR3 DNA is TGTGCCAGCAGCTTATTGGGGCCGAAGAGCTCCTACAATGAGCAGTTCTTC. This gives the protein CASSLLGPKSSYNEQFF.

The chain uses TRBV18 and TRBJ2-1; 13 nucleotides line up with TRBD2. J gave up 5 bases and V 4 bases, and 8 bases lay outside the gene matches. The CDR3 has 17 residues. Germline V CDR1 and CDR2: KGHSH, LQKENI. The CDR3 DNA reads as TGTGCCAGCTCACTTGCGGTAGGGACTAGCGGGAACAATGAGCAGTTCTTC. Translation: CASSLAVGTSGNNEQFF.

The J gene is TRBJ2-5, the V gene TRBV11-2; D is perhaps TRBD2 (5 bases). This CDR3 contains 16 residues. Looked up from germline, CDR1 is SGHAT and CDR2 is FQNNGV. V was cut by 0 bases and J by 0 bases, with 11 bases left in between. In DNA form, the CDR3 reads TGTGCCAGCAGCTTAGAAAGGACTCTGTACCAAGAGACCCAGTACTTC. Its translation is CASSLERTLYQETQYF.